The 22 T cell receptor beta chains given below trace back to one sample, sequenced in a study of glioma-infiltrating T cells. Using RNA template, CDR3s of TCR alpha and beta were amplified with iRepertoire arm-PCR. TCRdb re-called the multiplex PCR reads through MiXCR, storing one row per CDR3 protein. In the table there are 90,000 or so distinct CDR3 sequences, about 40% of which are singletons. Sequencing input: glioma tissue, nonneoplastic brain tissue, or PBMCs (not recorded which). These receptors originate from a human donor with low-grade glioma or glioblastoma, undergoing nonglioma brain surgery, or in good health (not recorded which).

The chain combines TRBV12-3 or TRBV12-4 with TRBJ2-7; D is ambiguous. The V end was cut by 4 bases, the J end by 7 bases, with 8 bases between. CDR3 length: 11 residues. The CDR3 DNA reads TGTGCCAGCAGTTCCGCCGGGGAGCAGTACTTC. Translating it yields CASSSAGEQYF.

This clonotype was seen ten or more times. The chain combines TRBV11-2 with TRBJ2-7; 8 bases align to TRBD1. Germline V gives CDR1 SGHAT, CDR2 FQNNGV. CDR3 length: 14 amino acids. V trimming: 6 bases; J trimming: 5 bases; junction bases outside the gene matches: 9. For the CDR3, the DNA is TGTGCCAGCAGAGATACAGGGGGAAGGGACGAGCAGTACTTC. Its translation: CASRDTGGRDEQYF.

This clonotype came up many times. The chain joins TRBV28 to TRBJ1-2, with D perhaps TRBD1 (5 bases). Germline V gene sequence: CDR1 MDHEN, CDR2 SYDVKM. The CDR3 is 14 residues long. Trimming left V 6 bases short and J 8 bases short, with 19 bases between. This CDR3 reads CASSQSGTAMGYTF. The CDR3, as DNA: TGTGCCAGCAGCCAGAGCGGGACCGCCATGGGCTACACCTTC.

In regard to this clonotype: This may be a read error, as it is one base from a much larger clone. V gene TRBV6-1 combines with J gene TRBJ2-1; a possible D gene is TRBD1 (5 bases). This CDR3 region has 13 residues. The germline V gene encodes CDR1 MNHNS and CDR2 SASEGT. This CDR3 is CASSKGATYEQLF. CDR3 nucleotide sequence: TGTGCCAGCAGTAAAGGGGCGACCTATGAGCAGCTCTTC.

The J gene is TRBJ2-7, the V gene TRBV2, with 9 positions matching TRBD2. This CDR3 spans 15 amino acids. Germline V gene sequence: CDR1 SNHLY, CDR2 FYNNEI. CDR3 amino acids: CVSSEILAGSYEQYF. The CDR3 DNA reads as TGTGTTAGCAGTGAAATACTAGCGGGCTCGTACGAGCAGTACTTC.

Regarding this clonotype: It may be a read error: a sequence one base away is much more abundant. V usage is TRBV28 and J usage is TRBJ1-6; the match to TRBD1 covers 9 bases. Germline CDR1 MDHEN, CDR2 SYDVKM. V shed 6 bases and J 8 bases; nucleotides not matched to a gene: 11. The CDR3 is 16 residues long. This chain's CDR3 is CASSLRDDRGYSPLHF. The CDR3 DNA reads TGTGCCAGCAGCTTGAGGGACGACAGGGGGTATTCACCCCTCCACTTT.

In its sample, this clonotype was seen many times. The chain uses TRBV6-6 and TRBJ2-7; D is undetermined. Trimming took off 2 bases at V and 3 bases at J, with 8 bases between the two ends. CDR3 length equals 13 residues. Germline V gene sequence: CDR1 MNHNY, CDR2 SVGAGI (reference sequence). The DNA of the CDR3 is TGTGCCAGCAGTTACGGCTGGGGCTACGAGCAGTACTTC. It specifies CASSYGWGYEQYF.

This clonotype came up many times. The chain couples TRBV4-1 to TRBJ2-1; 11 bases are a match to TRBD2. The CDR3 loop spans 15 amino acids. With V trimmed by 3 bases and J by 9 bases, 7 bases remained unmatched. The germline gives CDR1 MGHRA, CDR2 YSYEKL. The CDR3 sequence: CASSHTSGGLLEQFF. CDR3 in DNA: TGCGCCAGCAGCCATACTAGCGGGGGATTACTTGAGCAGTTCTTC.

To note about this clonotype: One end of the junction does not line up with germline, which may come from a read error. The V call is TRBV6-5, the J call TRBJ1-1; 7 bases agree with TRBD1. Germline V lookup: CDR1 MNHEY, CDR2 SVGAGI. The length of the CDR3 is 20 residues. Written as DNA, the CDR3 is TGTGCCGGCAGATACCGGGACAGCGAAGGTCCCTCACCCATGAACACTGAAGCTTTCTTT. It yields the protein CAGRYRDSEGPSPMNTEAFF.

The chain employs TRBV19 and TRBJ1-1, with D perhaps matching TRBD1 (6 bases). V dropped 10 bases and J dropped 11 bases, with 26 bases sitting between them. This CDR3 is 14 amino acids long. The germline CDR1 and CDR2 sequences are LNHDA and SQIVND (reference sequence). CDR3 region: CATIRDTMNTDAFF. The CDR3 coding sequence is TGTGCCACCATTCGGGACACTATGAACACGGATGCTTTCTTT.

Notes on this clonotype: This may arise from a read error, as a much more abundant clone is one base away. V and J are TRBV3-1 and TRBJ2-2, with D possibly TRBD2 on 6 matching bases. V lost 7 bases, J lost 4 bases, and 13 bases lay in between. Germline V gene sequence: CDR1 LGHDT, CDR2 YNNKEL (reference sequence). The CDR3 sequence is 14 residues long. CDR3 bases: TGTGCCAGCACCCGACTAGAGGCCACCGGGGAGCTGTTTTTT. Protein product: CASTRLEATGELFF.

The table lists this clonotype with many counts. The chain has TRBV29-1 and TRBJ2-5; TRBD2 matches at 14 bases. The V gene's germline CDR1 is SQVTM and CDR2 ANQGSEA. V trimming: 5 bases; J trimming: 4 bases; junction bases outside the gene matches: 3. The CDR3 covers 14 residues. The CDR3 nucleotides are TGCAGCGTTCCCGGGACTAGCGGGGGAGAGACCCAGTACTTC. Protein product: CSVPGTSGGETQYF.

This clonotype has at least ten counts. The rearrangement uses TRBV3-1 and TRBJ1-1; D remains unclear. Trimming removed 2 bases from V and 7 bases from J, with 8 bases in between. Germline CDR1 LGHDT, CDR2 YNNKEL (reference sequence). The CDR3 has 12 amino acids. The CDR3 loop is CASSQRRSEAFF. In DNA form, the CDR3 reads TGTGCCAGCAGCCAACGTAGGAGTGAAGCTTTCTTT.

This clonotype appeared many times. V gene TRBV29-1 combines with J gene TRBJ2-5; tentative D call: TRBD1 (6 bases). V was clipped by 7 bases and J by 7 bases, with 13 bases between them. The germline gives CDR1 SQVTM, CDR2 ANQGSEA. The CDR3 has 11 residues. CDR3 coding DNA: TGCAGCGACAGGGACCCGGGGACCCAGTACTTC. Protein product: CSDRDPGTQYF.

This clonotype was found many times. V is TRBV18 and J is TRBJ2-5, with D possibly being TRBD2 (5 bases). V lost 2 bases and J lost 1, with 11 bases in between. This CDR3 contains 15 residues. The V gene's germline CDR1 is KGHSH and CDR2 LQKENI. The CDR3 DNA is TGTGCCAGCTCACCAAATCGGGGATTCCAAGAGACCCAGTACTTC. This sequence encodes CASSPNRGFQETQYF.

The rearrangement joins TRBV10-3 to TRBJ2-7; no clear D. The CDR3 spans 13 residues. Germline CDR1 reads ENHRY; CDR2 reads SYGVKD. The CDR3 loop reads CNITRTGSYEQYF. In nucleotides, the CDR3 is TGTAACATCACCCGGACGGGCTCCTACGAGCAGTACTTC.

This clonotype was found many times. The chain has TRBV29-1 and TRBJ1-1; the D gene is possibly TRBD1 (6 bases). The germline V and J ends were trimmed by 3 bases and 2 bases, with 13 bases remaining between them. The CDR3 covers 14 residues. Germline V gene sequence: CDR1 SQVTM, CDR2 ANQGSEA. CDR3 loop: CSVEGRGSNTEAFF. CDR3 in DNA: TGCAGCGTTGAGGGCAGGGGAAGTAACACTGAAGCTTTCTTT.

Of note for this clonotype: A junction boundary mismatches the germline segment, possibly from a read error. The chain is built from TRBV6-5 and TRBJ1-3; TRBD1 agrees at 8 bases. The CDR3 is made up of 15 amino acids. The germline gives CDR1 MNHEY, CDR2 SVGAGI. CDR3 protein: CSSKGQGFAGNTIYF. In nucleotides, the CDR3 is TGTTCCAGCAAAGGACAGGGCTTCGCGGGAAACACCATATACTTT.

The chain is built from TRBV20-1 and TRBJ2-1; D may be TRBD2 (6 bases). Germline V gene lookup returns CDR1 DFQATT and CDR2 SNEGSKA (reference sequence). This CDR3 is built from 10 residues. Trimming took off 3 bases at V and 14 bases at J, with 11 bases between the two ends. The CDR3 DNA is TGCAGTGCTAGCGGGAGAAGGAAGTTCTTC. The encoded protein is CSASGRRKFF.

The chain joins TRBV20-1 to TRBJ1-2, with a possible D match to TRBD1 (6 bases). Trimming stripped 3 bases from V and 6 bases from J, with 20 bases between. Germline loops: CDR1 DFQATT, CDR2 SNEGSKA (reference sequence). This CDR3 is built from 15 residues. The DNA for the CDR3 is TGCAGTGCTAGGGAGTCGTCAGGGGCAAACCATGGCTACACCTTC. Amino acids: CSARESSGANHGYTF.

A word on this clonotype: This CDR3 fails to terminate in the conserved phenylalanine or tryptophan, so it likely reflects a read error. V and J are TRBV4-1 and TRBJ2-3; D possibly corresponds to TRBD1 (6 bases). Trimming removed 5 bases from V and 10 bases from J, with 22 bases in between. Germline lookup yields CDR1 MGHRA and CDR2 YSYEKL. This CDR3 region has 15 residues. CDR3 in amino acids: CASSSRDKGSISQYY. CDR3 nucleotides: TGCGCCAGCAGCTCCCGGGACAAGGGGTCCATTTCGCAGTATTAT.

This clonotype was observed many times. The V and J genes are TRBV20-1 and TRBJ2-5; D is undetermined. From germline, CDR1 is DFQATT and CDR2 SNEGSKA (reference sequence). V lost 6 bases and J 2 bases, leaving 7 bases between the germline ends. The CDR3 has 11 residues. Here the CDR3 DNA reads TGCAGTGCAACAGAGCAAGAGACCCAGTACTTC. Protein product: CSATEQETQYF.